The 24 T cell receptor beta chains listed next were all sequenced from one sample in a study of blood T cells in healthy people across ages. Through a sample-barcoded 5' primer and a J-beta primer mix, a second PCR was run for about 6 to 11 cycles. TCRdb analysed the 5' RACE reads with MiXCR anew, one entry per CDR3 protein. Of hundreds of thousands of distinct CDR3 sequences in the sample, around three fifths were seen once. Sequencing used blood. All receptors come from a man aged 35 to 55 in good health.

The V gene is TRBV4-2, the J gene TRBJ2-7, with unresolved D. The CDR3 has 16 residues. Germline lookup yields CDR1 LGHNA and CDR2 YNFKEQ. V shed 0 bases and J shed 2 bases, with 14 bases lying between them. The CDR3 reads CASSQDRIGLTYEQYF. The CDR3 nucleotides are TGTGCCAGCAGCCAAGATCGTATAGGATTGACCTACGAGCAGTACTTC.

This clonotype showed up just a few times. The chain carries TRBV7-9 and TRBJ1-2; 7 bases are a match to TRBD1. This CDR3 contains 16 residues. Germline CDR1 SEHNR, CDR2 FQNEAQ (reference sequence). The J segment lost 4 bases and the V segment lost 1 base, leaving 9 bases of the junction unmatched. CDR3 bases: TGTGCCAGCAGCTTAGGAGGAGGGGGCGCCGGCTATGGCTACACCTTC. Protein product: CASSLGGGGAGYGYTF.

The V and J genes are TRBV6-2 or TRBV6-3 and TRBJ2-3, with a tentative D call TRBD1 (6 bases). The V gene lost 4 bases and the J gene lost 3 bases, with 17 bases spanning the gap. The length of the CDR3 is 16 residues. Germline V gene lookup returns CDR1 MNHEY and CDR2 SVGEGT. CDR3 residues: CASSSPRTVMTDTQYF. CDR3 nucleotides: TGTGCCAGCAGTTCCCCCAGGACAGTGATGACAGATACGCAGTATTTT.

This clonotype was seen only a few times. The chain links TRBV10-3 to TRBJ2-1; no firm D call. Trimming pared 0 bases from V and 6 bases from J, leaving 12 bases between. The CDR3 has 15 amino acids. Looked up from germline, CDR1 is ENHRY and CDR2 is SYGVKD. The CDR3 loop is CAISESRAQVNEQFF. The CDR3 DNA follows: TGTGCCATCAGTGAGTCTCGGGCCCAAGTCAATGAGCAGTTCTTC.

This clonotype was seen only a few times. The chain joins TRBV4-3 to TRBJ2-5; 7 bases map to TRBD2. The germline gives CDR1 LGHNA, CDR2 YSLEER. Trimming cost V 0 bases and J 4 bases; bases outside gene matches: 8. The CDR3 length is 16 residues. In DNA form, the CDR3 reads TGCGCCAGCAGCCAAGATTATGCGGGAGAGGCAGAGACCCAGTACTTC. Protein sequence: CASSQDYAGEAETQYF.

This clonotype has only a few counts. CDR3 sequence: CASRLDIAGVSYNEQFF. The CDR3 DNA reads as TGTGCCAGCAGACTCGACATAGCGGGGGTCTCCTACAATGAGCAGTTCTTC. This rearrangement joins TRBV6-5 to TRBJ2-1; 9 bases map to TRBD2. The trim removed 6 bases at V and 0 bases at J, leaving 9 bases unmatched. The germline gives CDR1 MNHEY, CDR2 SVGAGI. This CDR3 contains 17 residues.

The genes are TRBV20-1 and TRBJ2-3; 7 bases agree with TRBD2. Germline loops: CDR1 DFQATT, CDR2 SNEGSKA (reference sequence). This CDR3 contains 15 residues. V was clipped by 1 base and J by 4 bases; unmatched bases: 8. The CDR3 DNA reads TGCAGTGCTAGAGCAACGGGAGGCTCGTCAGATACGCAGTATTTT. The encoded protein is CSARATGGSSDTQYF.

V usage is TRBV13 and J usage is TRBJ2-4; TRBD1 aligns across 10 bases. The closer fit of TRBJ2-7 to the DNA end suggests the J call may be wrong. The CDR3 is 15 residues long. The V gene's germline CDR1 is PRHDT and CDR2 FYEKMQ (reference sequence). CDR3 in DNA: TGTGCCAGCAGCCCCAAGACAGGGGGCGTCTACGAGCAGTACTTC. It specifies CASSPKTGGVYEQYF.

The V and J genes are TRBV6-5 and TRBJ2-1; 12 positions agree with TRBD1. Germline V gene lookup returns CDR1 MNHEY and CDR2 SVGAGI. The ends lost 4 bases at V and 0 bases at J; junction bases unmatched: 10. This CDR3 spans 19 amino acids. CDR3 DNA: TGTGCCAGCAGTTCCCCGGGACAGGGGGCGCGGGGCTCCTACAATGAGCAGTTCTTC. It yields the protein CASSSPGQGARGSYNEQFF.

This chain uses TRBV2 with TRBJ1-2, with TRBD1 identical over 7 bases. The CDR3 sequence is 12 residues long. CDR1 SNHLY and CDR2 FYNNEI come from the germline V gene. With 7 bases clipped from V and 6 bases from J, the junction kept 5 bases outside the gene matches. The CDR3 sequence: CASNQGVDGYTF. The CDR3 bases are TGTGCCAGCAATCAGGGGGTAGATGGCTACACCTTC.

The gene calls are TRBV3-1 and TRBJ2-2; D unresolved. The CDR3 consists of 14 residues. Germline V CDR1 and CDR2: LGHDT, YNNKEL (reference sequence). The V gene lost 4 bases and the J gene lost 11 bases, with 17 bases spanning the gap. The chain's CDR3 is CASSPKSDLPELFF. The CDR3 DNA reads as TGTGCCAGCAGCCCAAAATCGGACCTGCCCGAGCTGTTTTTT. The whole variable domain, remainder taken from reference TRBV3-1 and TRBJ2-2, is DTAVSQTPKYLVTQMGNDKSIKCEQNLGHDTMYWYKQDSKKFLKIMFSYNNKELIINETVPNRFSPKSPDKAHLNLHINSLELGDSAVYFCASSPKSDLPELFFGEGSRLTVL.

The chain recombines TRBV28 with TRBJ2-1, with D unresolved. Trimming removed 8 bases from V and 4 bases from J, with 9 bases in between. Germline loops: CDR1 MDHEN, CDR2 SYDVKM. The CDR3 consists of 12 residues. The CDR3 DNA is TGTGCCAGCTGGGAAGTTTACAATGAGCAGTTCTTC. This translates into CASWEVYNEQFF.

This chain uses TRBV5-1 with TRBJ2-3; D not certain. Germline V gives CDR1 SGHRS, CDR2 YFSETQ. This CDR3 is 13 amino acids long. V lost 2 bases and J lost 2, with 6 bases in between. CDR3 amino acids: CASSFEPTDTQYF. The DNA of the CDR3 is TGCGCCAGCAGCTTCGAGCCCACAGATACGCAGTATTTT. Drawing the rest from reference TRBV5-1 and TRBJ2-3, the complete variable domain is KAGVTQTPRYLIKTRGQQVTLSCSPISGHRSVSWYQQTPGQGLQFLFEYFSETQRNKGNFPGRFSGRQFSNSRSEMNVSTLELGDSALYLCASSFEPTDTQYFGPGTRLTVL.

The rearrangement links TRBV6-2 or TRBV6-3 to TRBJ1-2, with D perhaps matching TRBD1 (5 bases). The germline gives CDR1 MNHEY, CDR2 SVGEGT. Trimming took off 2 bases at V and 8 bases at J, with 18 bases between the two ends. This CDR3 has 15 residues. The CDR3 DNA follows: TGTGCCAGCAGTTACGCGGGACCGTGGGTATTCGGCTACACCTTC. This sequence encodes CASSYAGPWVFGYTF.

This chain joins TRBV5-1 and TRBJ2-1; 8 bases match TRBD2. CDR1 and CDR2 (germline): SGHRS, YFSETQ. This CDR3 comprises 16 residues. V was pared by 0 bases and J by 4 bases, with 6 bases of the junction left unmatched. The CDR3 coding sequence is TGCGCCAGCAGCTTGGAAGCGGGAGACATGTACAATGAGCAGTTCTTC. This codes for CASSLEAGDMYNEQFF.

The chain couples TRBV25-1 to TRBJ2-3, with TRBD2 matching 7 bases. CDR1 is MGHDK, CDR2 SYGVNS, per germline. The ends lost 6 bases at V and 0 bases at J; junction bases unmatched: 6. The CDR3 spans 15 residues. CDR3 coding DNA: TGTGCCAGCAGCACAAGGCGGGGGAGCACAGATACGCAGTATTTT. The encoded protein is CASSTRRGSTDTQYF.

This chain uses TRBV9 with TRBJ1-6; D not certain. Germline V gene data show CDR1 as SGDLS and CDR2 as YYNGEE. This CDR3 region has 10 residues. Trimming shortened V by 3 bases and J by 11 bases, and 3 bases separated the two germline ends. CDR3 amino acids: CASSGPPLHF. CDR3 sequence (DNA): TGTGCCAGCAGCGGTCCACCCCTCCACTTT.

The chain carries TRBV6-2 or TRBV6-3 and TRBJ2-6; TRBD2 agrees at 8 bases. Losses at the gene ends were 5 bases for V and 0 bases for J; bases not matched to a gene: 12. The germline V gene encodes CDR1 MNHEY and CDR2 SVGEGT. The CDR3 sequence is 19 residues long. In nucleotides, the CDR3 is TGTGCCAGCAGTCCCCGGGGGGGCGCCATAAACTCTGGGGCCAACGTCCTGACTTTC. It codes for CASSPRGGAINSGANVLTF.

J is TRBJ2-4 and V is TRBV20-1; 7 nucleotides line up with TRBD2. The end of the DNA is better explained by TRBJ2-7, so the J call may be wrong. Germline assignment: CDR1 DFQATT and CDR2 SNEGSKA (reference sequence). The CDR3 runs to 13 residues. CDR3 loop: CSAREGLGYEQYF. For the CDR3, the DNA is TGCAGTGCTAGAGAAGGACTAGGGTACGAGCAGTACTTC.

This clonotype was detected once. The chain has TRBV20-1 and TRBJ2-5; TRBD2 matches at 16 bases. CDR3 size: 16 residues. CDR1 DFQATT and CDR2 SNEGSKA come from the germline V gene (reference sequence). The trim removed 2 bases at V and 11 bases at J, leaving 11 bases unmatched. The CDR3 DNA sequence: TGCAGTGCTAGACAATCGATCGGGACTAGCGGGAGGGAGCAGTACTTC. Translation: CSARQSIGTSGREQYF.

The gene calls are TRBV28 and TRBJ1-4, with D perhaps matching TRBD1 (5 bases). The ends were cut back, 8 bases at V and 8 bases at J, with 21 bases in the middle. This CDR3 contains 15 residues. CDR1 MDHEN and CDR2 SYDVKM come from the germline V gene. The CDR3 here is CASHTGGRGSEKLFF. In DNA, the CDR3 is TGTGCCAGCCACACCGGGGGGAGGGGTAGCGAAAAACTGTTTTTT. Complete variable domain (other parts from reference TRBV28 and TRBJ1-4): DVKVTQSSRYLVKRTGEKVFLECVQDMDHENMFWYRQDPGLGLRLIYFSYDVKMKEKGDIPEGYSVSREKKERFSLILESASTNQTSMYLCASHTGGRGSEKLFFGSGTQLSVL.

This clonotype has just one count. This chain uses TRBV5-1 with TRBJ1-5; no definite D call. V was cut by 9 bases and J by 0 bases, with 10 bases left in between. From germline, CDR1 is SGHRS and CDR2 YFSETQ. The CDR3 totals 13 residues. The DNA for the CDR3 is TGCGCCACCACGGACGTTAGCAATCAGCCCCAGCATTTT. This sequence encodes CATTDVSNQPQHF.

This chain links TRBV20-1 with TRBJ1-5; 9 bases map to TRBD1. Germline V gene sequence: CDR1 DFQATT, CDR2 SNEGSKA (reference sequence). Trimming at V came to 3 bases and at J to 5 bases, leaving 5 bases not matched to a gene. This CDR3 region has 14 residues. In DNA, the CDR3 is TGCAGTGCTAGTGCCGGGACAGGGCATCAGCCCCAGCATTTT. It codes for CSASAGTGHQPQHF.

A few counts support this clonotype. The gene calls are TRBV4-1 and TRBJ1-5; D may be TRBD1 (6 bases). The germline V gene has CDR1 MGHRA and CDR2 YSYEKL. V lost 0 bases to trimming and J lost 7 bases, with 16 bases between them. The CDR3 is 16 residues long. This CDR3 reads CASSQEFSRGGQPQHF. CDR3 in DNA: TGCGCCAGCAGCCAAGAATTTTCCAGGGGAGGGCAGCCCCAGCATTTT.